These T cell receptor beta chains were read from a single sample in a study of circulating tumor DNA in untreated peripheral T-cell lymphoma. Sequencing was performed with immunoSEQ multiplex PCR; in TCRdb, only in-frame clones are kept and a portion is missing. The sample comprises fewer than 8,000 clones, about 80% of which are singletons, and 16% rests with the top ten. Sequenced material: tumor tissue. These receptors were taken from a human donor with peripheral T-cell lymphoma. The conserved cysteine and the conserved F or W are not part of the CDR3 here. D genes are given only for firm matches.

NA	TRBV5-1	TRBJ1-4	ASSLARDTRPEKLF
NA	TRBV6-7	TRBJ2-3	ASSYRISSTDTQY
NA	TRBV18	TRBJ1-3	ASSPQTGRSGNTIY
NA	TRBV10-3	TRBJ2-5	AISESKAFFQETQY
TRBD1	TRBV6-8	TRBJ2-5	ASISGGLTQY
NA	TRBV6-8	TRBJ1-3	ASSRASLSGNTIY
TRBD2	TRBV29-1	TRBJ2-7	SVLAGGPEQY
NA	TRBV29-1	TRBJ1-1	SVGVRVTEAF
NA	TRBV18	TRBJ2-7	ASSPPLRAYEQY
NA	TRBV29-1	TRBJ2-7	SVGESFYEQY
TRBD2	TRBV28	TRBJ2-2	ASSLGLRTSYTGELF
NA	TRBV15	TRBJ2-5	ASSRRGRGEETQY
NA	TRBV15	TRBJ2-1	ATSRSQTQNEQF
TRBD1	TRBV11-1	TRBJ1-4	ASSRQGAGNEKLF
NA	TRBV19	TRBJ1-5	ASSPRPLSNQPQH
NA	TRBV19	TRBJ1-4	ASSMAPGKLF
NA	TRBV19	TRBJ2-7	ASIPLVPGSPEQY
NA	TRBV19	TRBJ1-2	ASSENGYGYT
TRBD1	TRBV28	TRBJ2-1	ASTFASGGSYNEQF
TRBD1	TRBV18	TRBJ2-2	ASSPDRGSTGELF
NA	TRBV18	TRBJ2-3	ASSQTGASTDTQY
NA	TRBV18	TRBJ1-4	ASTHRMANEKLF